This is a list of T cell receptor beta chains from one sample in a study of T cells in localized non-small cell lung cancer. The repertoire was sequenced with immunoSEQ multiplex PCR; TCRdb's copy has only in-frame clones and lacks some. There are fewer than 25,000 clones in the sample; about 86% occur only once, and 0.9% to 1.4% lies in the top ten. The specimen comprised peripheral blood, sampled before any cancer treatment. The receptor set was obtained from a woman aged 40-69 years with stage I lung adenocarcinoma. Both conserved end residues are part of each CDR3. A D gene is named only where the DNA matches it firmly. Only part of the rows carry a size: once, few, many, or a class if the clone is expanded.

clone_size d_call j_call v_call cdr3_aa cdr3_nt
. . TRBJ1-6 TRBV7-6 CASSLVQANNSPLHF TGTGCCAGCAGCTTAGTGCAGGCAAATAATTCACCCCTCCACTTT
. . TRBJ2-7 TRBV6-1 CASSESGHEQYF TGTGCCAGCAGTGAATCGGGCCACGAGCAGTACTTC
. . TRBJ2-1 TRBV28 CASSLVEGKNEQFF TGTGCCAGCAGTTTAGTCGAGGGGAAGAATGAGCAGTTCTTC
. . TRBJ1-2 TRBV4-3 CASSQGWRFPDGYTF TGCGCCAGCAGCCAAGGGTGGCGGTTTCCGGATGGCTACACCTTC
. . TRBJ2-7 TRBV6-6 CASSPQGLAEQYF TGTGCCAGCAGCCCGCAGGGTCTGGCCGAGCAGTACTTC
few . TRBJ2-7 TRBV5-4 CASKRDLTTEQYF TGTGCCAGCAAGAGGGACCTAACTACGGAGCAGTACTTC
. TRBD1 TRBJ1-4 TRBV5-1 CASSFGQDEKLFF TGCGCCAGCAGCTTCGGACAGGATGAAAAACTGTTTTTT
. TRBD2 TRBJ2-5 TRBV5-6 CASRPRQGLAGPLQYF TGTGCCAGCAGACCGCGACAAGGACTAGCGGGACCGCTGCAGTACTTC
. . TRBJ1-5 TRBV6-6 CASKAGIENQPQHF TGTGCCAGCAAGGCAGGGATCGAGAATCAGCCCCAGCATTTT
. . TRBJ1-2 TRBV18 CASSPPIGDPNYGYTF TGTGCCAGCTCACCACCGATTGGGGACCCTAACTATGGCTACACCTTC
once . TRBJ1-6 TRBV7-9 CASRKENSPLHF TGTGCCAGCAGAAAGGAGAATTCACCCCTCCACTTT
once TRBD1 TRBJ2-1 TRBV7-9 CASSTTGGMDDEQFF TGTGCCAGCAGCACGACAGGGGGCATGGACGATGAGCAGTTCTTC
. . TRBJ1-1 TRBV18 CASSPSVGDEAFF TGTGCCAGCTCACCGTCTGTTGGGGATGAAGCTTTCTTT
. . TRBJ1-3 TRBV7-2 CASSPRLNTIYF TGTGCCAGCAGCCCCCGCCTAAACACCATATATTTT
. . TRBJ1-1 TRBV10-3 CAISEPQVNTEAFF TGTGCCATCAGTGAACCCCAGGTGAACACTGAAGCTTTCTTT
. . TRBJ1-5 TRBV4-2 CASSQEDGRRGQHF TGTGCCAGCAGCCAAGAAGACGGGAGGAGAGGTCAGCATTTT
. TRBD2 TRBJ2-1 TRBV6-4 CASSELRGGAGGEQFF TGTGCCAGCAGTGAACTCCGCGGGGGGGCGGGCGGTGAGCAGTTCTTC
. . TRBJ2-5 TRBV29-1 CSVTMPRLGQETQYF TGCAGCGTAACCATGCCGCGACTAGGACAAGAGACCCAGTACTTC
medium-sized . TRBJ1-6 TRBV30 CAWSRQENSPLHF TGTGCCTGGAGTCGACAGGAGAATTCACCCCTCCACTTT
once . TRBJ1-1 TRBV4-3 CASSQDRGNGAFF TGCGCCAGCAGCCAAGATCGAGGGAATGGAGCTTTCTTT
. TRBD1 TRBJ1-4 TRBV4-3 CASSQAAWTGLGEKLFF TGCGCCAGCAGCCAAGCCGCTTGGACAGGGCTCGGGGAAAAACTGTTTTTT
few . TRBJ1-3 TRBV15 CATSENRGRNTIYF TGTGCCACCAGCGAAAATCGGGGGAGAAACACCATATATTTT
. . TRBJ2-5 TRBV11-2 CASSLGPRGDREETQYF TGTGCCAGCAGCTTAGGGCCCAGGGGTGACAGAGAAGAGACCCAGTACTTC
. . TRBJ2-1 TRBV11-1 CASSSTYGMGNEQFF TGTGCCAGCAGCTCTACATACGGCATGGGGAATGAGCAGTTCTTC
. TRBD2 TRBJ2-5 TRBV5-1 CASSLGTSRETQYF TGCGCCAGCAGCTTAGGGACTAGCAGAGAGACCCAGTACTTC
. . TRBJ2-7 TRBV6-1 CASSSDSGGQYF TGTGCCAGCAGTTCGGACAGTGGGGGGCAGTACTTC
once . TRBJ2-3 TRBV28 CASSLDRVSDTQYF TGTGCCAGCAGTTTAGACCGGGTATCAGATACGCAGTATTTT
. TRBD2 TRBJ2-1 TRBV6-5 CASTQAGGYNEQFF TGTGCCAGCACTCAAGCGGGGGGGTACAATGAGCAGTTCTTC
. . TRBJ2-6 TRBV15 CATSRPGSGANVLTF TGTGCCACCAGCAGACCAGGCTCTGGGGCCAACGTCCTGACTTTC
. . TRBJ1-4 TRBV11-3 CASSLVSNEKLFF TGTGCCAGCAGCTTAGTATCTAATGAAAAACTGTTTTTT
. . TRBJ1-1 TRBV10-3 CAISSFPDGGNTEAFF TGTGCCATCAGTTCATTTCCCGACGGGGGGAACACTGAAGCTTTCTTT
few TRBD1 TRBJ2-7 TRBV4-3 CASSQDYGTGGSEQYF TGCGCCAGCAGCCAGGATTACGGGACAGGGGGATCCGAGCAGTACTTC
few . TRBJ1-2 TRBV21-1 CASSTHERGNYGYTF TGTGCCAGCAGCACACACGAACGGGGGAACTATGGCTACACCTTC
. TRBD1 TRBJ1-6 TRBV19 CASSKRTGRTSPLHF TGTGCCAGTAGTAAAAGGACAGGGAGGACTTCACCCCTCCACTTT
few . TRBJ1-6 TRBV2 CASSQGNSPLHF TGTGCCAGCAGCCAGGGGAATTCACCCCTCCACTTT
once . TRBJ2-5 TRBV5-1 CASLDSVQETQYF TGCGCCAGCCTTGACAGTGTCCAAGAGACCCAGTACTTC
. . TRBJ1-4 TRBV21-1 CASSNWDNRDRATNEKLFF TGTGCCAGCAGCAATTGGGACAACCGGGACCGTGCAACTAATGAAAAACTGTTTTTT
. TRBD1 TRBJ2-7 TRBV4-3 CASSQAAGTVYYEQYF TGCGCCAGCAGCCAAGCGGCCGGGACAGTATACTACGAGCAGTACTTC
. TRBD2 TRBJ2-3 TRBV9 CASSPTSGGLDGTDTQYF TGTGCCAGCAGCCCAACTAGCGGGGGGCTGGATGGCACAGATACGCAGTATTTT
. . TRBJ1-4 TRBV5-1 CASRLGGEKLFF TGCGCCAGCCGGTTGGGCGGTGAAAAACTGTTTTTT
. TRBD2 TRBJ2-3 TRBV7-2 CASSSPGLAGGWQTDTQYF TGTGCCAGCAGCTCTCCGGGACTAGCGGGGGGGTGGCAGACAGATACGCAGTATTTT
. TRBD2 TRBJ2-2 TRBV4-2 CASSQDGVAGGLNGELFF TGTGCCAGCAGCCAAGATGGGGTAGCGGGGGGGCTTAACGGGGAGCTGTTTTTT
. . TRBJ2-5 TRBV2 CASSEESQQTQYF TGTGCCAGCAGCGAAGAGAGCCAACAGACCCAGTACTTC
few . TRBJ1-1 TRBV4-3 CASSQATVNTEAFF TGCGCCAGCAGCCAAGCGACAGTAAACACTGAAGCTTTCTTT
. . TRBJ2-2 TRBV9 CASSVSSGANGELFF TGTGCCAGCAGCGTATCTTCGGGGGCGAACGGGGAGCTGTTTTTT
. . TRBJ2-7 TRBV28 CASSPGKAYEQYF TGTGCCAGCAGCCCCGGGAAGGCTTACGAGCAGTACTTC
. TRBD1 TRBJ1-1 TRBV7-2 CASSRTGAYGSRFYTEAFF TGTGCCAGCAGCAGGACAGGGGCGTATGGGTCACGTTTTTACACTGAAGCTTTCTTT
. TRBD1 TRBJ2-5 TRBV9 CASSGRDRLETQYF TGTGCCAGCAGCGGCCGGGACAGGTTAGAGACCCAGTACTTC
. . TRBJ1-1 TRBV7-8 CASSLEGSQLNTEAFF TGTGCCAGCAGCTTAGAGGGCAGTCAACTGAACACTGAAGCTTTCTTT
. . TRBJ1-1 TRBV30 CAWSGQGRSTEAFF TGTGCCTGGAGTGGTCAGGGTCGATCCACTGAAGCTTTCTTT
. TRBD1 TRBJ2-1 TRBV5-1 CASSLGDRVYNEQFF TGCGCCAGCAGCTTGGGGGACAGGGTTTACAATGAGCAGTTCTTC
. . TRBJ1-6 TRBV5-6 CASSSTRIPGSPLHF TGTGCCAGCAGCTCTACACGGATCCCGGGTTCACCCCTCCACTTT
. . TRBJ2-5 TRBV25-1 CASSEYSAPRTQYF TGTGCCAGCAGTGAATATTCGGCGCCCAGGACCCAGTACTTC
. TRBD2 TRBJ2-3 TRBV6-4 CASSGGAETDTQYF TGTGCCAGCAGCGGGGGGGCCGAAACAGATACGCAGTATTTT